A single sample gave rise to the 14 T cell receptor beta chains below, sequenced in a study of blood T cell repertoires in COVID-19 (dated by TCRdb to about 2020). The library was made by the immunoSEQ multiplex PCR assay. Here the immuneACCESS table is served through TCRdb, limited to in-frame sequences with V and J called. Missing clones are a known gap in these copies; in checked studies unresolved V genes cover under half, and the rest lacks a known reason. A total of tens of thousands of clones appear in this sample, 80% of them only once. The ten largest clonotypes hold approximately 21% of the sample. The sequenced material came from peripheral blood. The receptors come from a woman older than 75 with acute or convalescent COVID-19.

The CDR3, as DNA: TGCAGCGTAACCCAGGGGGCGCAACGGCCCCAGCATTTT. Encoded protein: CSVTQGAQRPQHF. The chain couples TRBV29-1 to TRBJ1-5, with 8 nucleotides matching TRBD1. Trimming took 6 bases from V and 9 from J; bases not matched to a gene: 10. Looked up from germline, CDR1 is SQVTM and CDR2 is ANQGSEA. CDR3 length: 13 amino acids.

The chain carries TRBV6-1 and TRBJ2-5, with a possible D match to TRBD1 (6 bases). The ends were cut back, 5 bases at V and 1 base at J, with 20 bases in the middle. CDR3 length: 17 residues. Germline CDR1 and CDR2: MNHNS and SASEGT. The CDR3 sequence: CASSKVGAGAVQETQYF. In DNA, the CDR3 is TGTGCCAGCAGTAAAGTCGGGGCAGGGGCCGTCCAAGAGACCCAGTACTTC.

The chain is built from TRBV5-6 and TRBJ2-2, with 7 bases lining up with TRBD2. J lost 4 bases, V lost 0 bases, and 6 bases had no gene match. Germline V gene lookup returns CDR1 SGHDT and CDR2 YYEEEE. The CDR3 contains 16 residues. This chain's CDR3 is CASSLDGGGVTGELFF. The CDR3 DNA reads TGTGCCAGCAGCTTGGATGGGGGAGGGGTCACCGGGGAGCTGTTTTTT. The full variable domain, with the rest looked up from reference TRBV5-6 and TRBJ2-2, is DAGVTQSPTHLIKTRGQQVTLRCSPKSGHDTVSWYQQALGQGPQFIFQYYEEEERQRGNFPDRFSGHQFPNYSSELNVNALLLGDSALYLCASSLDGGGVTGELFFGEGSRLTVL.

The rearrangement links TRBV12-3 or TRBV12-4 to TRBJ1-4; no clear D gene. Trimming stripped 2 bases from V and 7 bases from J, with 8 bases between. This CDR3 contains 13 residues. Written as DNA, the CDR3 is TGTGCCAGCAGTTTATGGGGAGGTGAAAAACTGTTTTTT. Translating it yields CASSLWGGEKLFF.

V and J are TRBV7-2 and TRBJ2-1, with 8 positions matching TRBD1. In germline, CDR1 is SGHTA, CDR2 FQGNSA. V trimming: 5 bases; J trimming: 7 bases; junction bases outside the gene matches: 19. There are 18 residues in the CDR3. CDR3 loop: CASSTRITGTGVGNEQFF. CDR3 coding DNA: TGTGCCAGCAGCACCCGAATTACCGGGACAGGCGTGGGGAATGAGCAGTTCTTC.

The chain recombines TRBV18 with TRBJ2-2, with 7 bases matching TRBD1. Germline CDR1 KGHSH, CDR2 LQKENI. There are 15 residues in the CDR3. V lost 3 bases, J lost 4 bases, and 5 bases stayed unmatched. CDR3: CASSPGTATTGELFF. For the CDR3, the DNA is TGTGCCAGCTCACCCGGGACAGCGACCACCGGGGAGCTGTTTTTT.

The V call is TRBV19, the J call TRBJ2-7; 9 bases line up with TRBD2. The length of the CDR3 is 15 residues. The junction had 3 bases not matched to a gene; V was cut back by 0 bases and J by 3 bases. Looked up from germline, CDR1 is LNHDA and CDR2 is SQIVND (reference sequence). The CDR3, as DNA: TGTGCCAGTAGTATAGACGCGGGAGGGGGCTACGAGCAGTACTTC. Protein product: CASSIDAGGGYEQYF.

This sequence joins TRBV6-5 and TRBJ2-2; 7 positions match TRBD2. The CDR3 has 15 amino acids. Trimming removed 8 bases from V and 4 bases from J; junction bases left unmatched: 10. CDR1 is MNHEY and CDR2 is SVGAGI in the germline V gene. CDR3 in DNA: TGTGCCAGCGGGTCAGCGGGGACGGGCACCGGGGAGCTGTTTTTT. It codes for CASGSAGTGTGELFF.

V is TRBV7-6 and J is TRBJ2-7; 12 bases are shared with TRBD2. The CDR3 has 20 residues. V gave up 3 bases and J gave up 9 bases; unmatched junction bases: 24. Germline V lookup: CDR1 SGHVS, CDR2 FNYEAQ. CDR3 protein: CASSLESYASGRADGYRQYF. The CDR3 DNA is TGTGCCAGCAGCTTGGAGTCGTACGCTAGCGGGAGGGCGGACGGCTATAGGCAGTACTTC.

This rearrangement joins TRBV7-2 to TRBJ2-7; TRBD1 matches at 7 bases. The CDR3 covers 14 residues. The junction had 3 bases not matched to a gene; V was cut back by 4 bases and J by 0 bases. Germline CDR1 SGHTA, CDR2 FQGNSA. The CDR3 region is CASSSRDSSYEQYF. The CDR3, as DNA: TGTGCCAGCAGCTCCCGGGACAGCTCCTACGAGCAGTACTTC.

The chain carries TRBV20-1 and TRBJ1-3; perhaps TRBD1 as D (6 bases). Germline V CDR1 and CDR2: DFQATT, SNEGSKA (reference sequence). CDR3 size: 14 residues. With 3 bases removed from V and 2 bases from J, the gap between germline ends came to 11 bases. This CDR3 is CSASGGPTGNTIYF. The CDR3 coding sequence is TGCAGTGCTAGTGGGGGGCCGACTGGAAACACCATATATTTT.

The chain links TRBV20-1 to TRBJ1-1, with TRBD1 matching 9 bases. The CDR3 runs to 14 residues. Germline lookup yields CDR1 DFQATT and CDR2 SNEGSKA (reference sequence). The junction had 7 bases not matched to a gene; V was cut back by 3 bases and J by 5 bases. CDR3 DNA sequence: TGCAGTGCTAGTAACAGGGGGCGGAGTACTGAAGCTTTCTTT. Translated: CSASNRGRSTEAFF.

The rearrangement joins TRBV21-1 to TRBJ1-4; the table names TRBD1, a call not compared with the DNA. TRBV21-1 is a pseudogene segment. CDR3 length equals 14 residues. The CDR3 nucleotides read TGTGCCAGCAGACTTGGGACAGGGAATGAAAAACTGTTTTTT. It yields the protein CASRLGTGNEKLFF.

The J gene is TRBJ2-1, the V gene TRBV27; 10 nucleotides align to TRBD2. Losses at the gene ends were 5 bases for V and 8 bases for J; bases not matched to a gene: 9. Germline V gene data show CDR1 as MNHEY and CDR2 as SMNVEV (reference sequence). This CDR3 has 15 residues. CDR3 sequence: CASSPNQRGGHEQFF. The CDR3 region has the DNA TGTGCCAGCAGTCCCAACCAGCGGGGGGGCCATGAGCAGTTCTTC.